The 20 T cell receptor beta chains given below trace back to one sample, sequenced in a study of CD8 T cells in Susac syndrome. RNA totalling roughly 0.45 to 1 ug underwent reverse transcription with random hexamers. TCRdb re-called the immunoSEQ multiplex PCR reads with MiXCR, one entry per CDR3 protein. The profile shows about 250,000 distinct CDR3 sequences, 93% of them singletons. The sample was CD4+ T cells from PBMCs. The receptors shown here come from a human donor with multiple sclerosis.

The chain recombines TRBV29-1 with TRBJ2-1, with a possible D match to TRBD2 (7 bases). The CDR3 spans 16 residues. Per the germline V gene, CDR1 is SQVTM and CDR2 is ANQGSEA. V was cut by 4 bases and J by 8 bases, with 24 bases left in between. CDR3 residues: CSVAFLRGRAGDEQFF. The CDR3 coding sequence is TGCAGCGTTGCTTTTTTGAGGGGGAGGGCCGGCGATGAGCAGTTCTTC.

The chain employs TRBV12-3 or TRBV12-4 and TRBJ2-4; 11 bases align to TRBD2. This CDR3 has 18 residues. J lost 0 bases, V lost 4 bases, and 8 bases had no gene match. The chain's CDR3 is CASSSLAGGVLAKNIQYF. CDR3 coding DNA: TGTGCCAGCAGTTCCCTAGCGGGAGGTGTCCTAGCCAAAAACATTCAGTACTTC.

The chain is built from TRBV6-5 and TRBJ2-5, with 8 bases aligning to TRBD1. CDR1 and CDR2 (germline): MNHEY, SVGAGI. Trimming took 6 bases from V and 4 from J; bases not matched to a gene: 10. The CDR3 runs to 15 residues. CDR3 sequence (DNA): TGTGCCAGCAGGCCCAGGACAGGGATAGGAGAGACCCAGTACTTC. It yields the protein CASRPRTGIGETQYF.

The chain uses TRBV6-5 and TRBJ2-5, with TRBD2 matching over 11 bases. Per germline, CDR1 MNHEY and CDR2 SVGAGI. J was trimmed by 7 bases and V by 4 bases; bases with no gene match: 8. The CDR3 has 15 residues. CDR3 region: CASSLAGGTSGTQYF. CDR3 sequence (DNA): TGTGCCAGCAGTTTAGCGGGGGGGACCAGCGGGACCCAGTACTTC.

This chain links TRBV4-2 with TRBJ2-7; 13 bases fit TRBD2. The CDR3 covers 15 residues. Germline CDR1 is LGHNA and CDR2 is YNFKEQ. J gave up 2 bases and V 4 bases, and 2 bases lay outside the gene matches. CDR3 in amino acids: CASSRGTSGAYEQYF. CDR3 DNA sequence: TGTGCCAGCAGCCGCGGGACTAGCGGGGCCTACGAGCAGTACTTC.

The chain is built from TRBV3-1 and TRBJ1-2; 8 bases align to TRBD1. The CDR3 extends over 15 amino acids. Per germline, CDR1 LGHDT and CDR2 YNNKEL (reference sequence). The V and J ends lost 5 bases and 7 bases, in that order; junction bases with no gene match: 12. CDR3 nucleotides: TGTGCCAGCAGCGCACAGGGTTCAGGGGGCAGTGGCTACACCTTC. This encodes CASSAQGSGGSGYTF. Full variable domain (missing parts from reference TRBV3-1 and TRBJ1-2): DTAVSQTPKYLVTQMGNDKSIKCEQNLGHDTMYWYKQDSKKFLKIMFSYNNKELIINETVPNRFSPKSPDKAHLNLHINSLELGDSAVYFCASSAQGSGGSGYTFGSGTRLTVV.

To note about this clonotype: One end of the junction fails to match germline, which may point to a read error. The chain has TRBV19 and TRBJ2-1; D is unclear. From germline, CDR1 is LNHDA and CDR2 SQIVND (reference sequence). The CDR3 runs to 14 residues. As DNA, the CDR3 is TGTGCCAGTAGTATAGGGGGATTATACAAGGAGCAGTTCTTC. Its translation is CASSIGGLYKEQFF.

The rearrangement links TRBV7-9 to TRBJ2-7; D perhaps matches TRBD1 (6 bases). The CDR3 consists of 17 residues. Trimming pared 2 bases from V and 0 bases from J, leaving 17 bases between. Germline V lookup: CDR1 SEHNR, CDR2 FQNEAQ (reference sequence). The CDR3 here is CASSLWPVQGPSYEQYV. The CDR3 DNA follows: TGTGCCAGCAGCTTATGGCCCGTACAGGGCCCCTCCTACGAGCAGTACGTC.

The gene calls are TRBV20-1 and TRBJ2-2, with D possibly TRBD2 on 6 matching bases. From germline, CDR1 is DFQATT and CDR2 SNEGSKA (reference sequence). V shed 8 bases and J shed 1 base, with 8 bases lying between them. The CDR3 runs 12 residues. CDR3: CSLRENTGELFF. The CDR3 DNA reads TGCAGTCTGCGGGAGAACACCGGGGAGCTGTTTTTT.

V is TRBV4-1 and J is TRBJ2-1; D might be TRBD2 (6 bases). The CDR3 has 16 amino acids. Trimming removed 1 base at V and 3 bases at J, with 13 bases between. Germline V gene lookup returns CDR1 MGHRA and CDR2 YSYEKL. The CDR3 DNA sequence: TGCGCCAGCAGCCAAGGGTTACTAGCTAACTACAATGAGCAGTTCTTC. This codes for CASSQGLLANYNEQFF.

V and J are TRBV12-3 or TRBV12-4 and TRBJ1-3; D unresolved. The CDR3 extends over 15 amino acids. V dropped 1 base and J dropped 0 bases, with 7 bases sitting between them. The CDR3 region has the DNA TGTGCCAGCAGTTTAGAAAGGAGCTCTGGAAACACCATATATTTT. Amino acids: CASSLERSSGNTIYF.

The chain uses TRBV11-2 and TRBJ2-4; TRBD2 aligns across 7 bases. The ends lost 0 bases at V and 8 bases at J; junction bases unmatched: 1. Looked up from germline, CDR1 is SGHAT and CDR2 is FQNNGV. CDR3 length: 13 amino acids. The CDR3 sequence: CASSLDREDIQYF. The CDR3 DNA is TGTGCCAGCAGCTTAGATCGGGAGGACATTCAGTACTTC.

The chain couples TRBV10-2 to TRBJ1-1, with D possibly TRBD1 on 5 matching bases. CDR1 is WSHSY and CDR2 is SAAADI in the germline V gene. This CDR3 is 14 amino acids long. V was pared by 7 bases and J by 2 bases, with 14 bases between. The CDR3 protein is CASNPTADNTEAFF. The CDR3 nucleotides are TGCGCCAGCAACCCGACAGCAGATAACACTGAAGCTTTCTTT.

This chain connects TRBV5-6 to TRBJ1-1; perhaps TRBD1 as D (5 bases). The CDR3 covers 14 residues. Per germline, CDR1 SGHDT and CDR2 YYEEEE. Trimming removed 5 bases from V and 3 bases from J, with 14 bases in between. The CDR3 reads CASRKGFGDTEAFF. The DNA of the CDR3 is TGTGCCAGCAGAAAGGGGTTTGGGGACACTGAAGCTTTCTTT.

The chain carries TRBV2 and TRBJ2-3, with TRBD1 matching over 11 bases. This CDR3 comprises 16 residues. CDR1 is SNHLY and CDR2 is FYNNEI in the germline V gene. The V segment lost 6 bases and the J segment 0 bases; nucleotides outside the gene matches: 5. The CDR3 here is CASRVGQGASTDTQYF. For the CDR3, the DNA is TGTGCCAGCAGAGTCGGACAGGGGGCTAGCACAGATACGCAGTATTTT.

This chain uses TRBV28 with TRBJ2-7, with unresolved D. Germline CDR1 MDHEN, CDR2 SYDVKM. Deletions cut 5 bases from V and 1 base from J, with 12 bases between. The CDR3 is made up of 14 amino acids. In DNA form, the CDR3 reads TGTGCCAGCAGTCTGCCACATTCATCCTACGAGCAGTACGTC. It codes for CASSLPHSSYEQYV.

The V call is TRBV5-1, the J call TRBJ2-5; D ambiguous. V was trimmed by 2 bases and J by 4 bases, leaving 9 bases between them. Germline loops: CDR1 SGHRS, CDR2 YFSETQ. CDR3 length equals 13 residues. This CDR3 reads CASSFEGLETQYF. In DNA form, the CDR3 reads TGCGCCAGCAGCTTTGAAGGGCTAGAGACCCAGTACTTC.

The rearrangement uses TRBV9 and TRBJ2-6, with TRBD2 matching 11 bases. Germline lookup yields CDR1 SGDLS and CDR2 YYNGEE. The CDR3 covers 19 residues. Trimming took 0 bases from V and 2 from J; bases not matched to a gene: 7. CDR3 nucleotides: TGTGCCAGCAGCGTAGGGTTAGCGGGGGGGCTCCCTGGGGCCAACGTCCTGACTTTC. It translates to CASSVGLAGGLPGANVLTF.

The V gene is TRBV4-1, the J gene TRBJ1-1; 7 bases agree with TRBD1. After removal of 4 bases from V and 12 bases from J, the junction contained 17 bases not matched to a gene. Germline lookup yields CDR1 MGHRA and CDR2 YSYEKL. This CDR3 has 15 amino acids. This CDR3 is CASSPPLRGPRVSFF. The CDR3 coding sequence is TGCGCCAGCAGCCCCCCGTTGAGGGGGCCCCGGGTTTCTTTCTTT.

This clonotype appeared a single time. The chain joins TRBV9 to TRBJ2-3; 9 nucleotides match TRBD2. V lost 4 bases, J lost 2 bases, and 8 bases stayed unmatched. The CDR3 runs 16 residues. Germline V lookup: CDR1 SGDLS, CDR2 YYNGEE. The CDR3 spells CASSRTSEALTDTQYF. The CDR3 bases are TGTGCCAGCAGCCGGACTAGCGAAGCCCTCACAGATACGCAGTATTTT. Filled out from reference TRBV9 and TRBJ2-3, the complete variable domain reads DSGVTQTPKHLITATGQRVTLRCSPRSGDLSVYWYQQSLDQGLQFLIQYYNGEERAKGNILERFSAQQFPDLHSELNLSSLELGDSALYFCASSRTSEALTDTQYFGPGTRLTVL.